Each of the 25 T cell receptor beta chains below was sequenced from the same sample in a study of shared clonotypes between healthy human individuals. Profiling relied on immunoSEQ multiplex PCR, and the TCRdb table lists in-frame clones only, not all of them. This sample has roughly 1.5 million clones, with 95% to 99% found just once. Input material: naive CD4+ T cells sorted from blood. Described subset: CD45RA+ positively selected. These receptors all come from a man aged 25 to 45 in good health.

The CDR3 coding sequence is TGTGCCAGCAGCCAAGAGGGAACTCGATACTCCTACAATGAGCAGTTCTTC. Translating it yields CASSQEGTRYSYNEQFF. The chain uses TRBV4-2 and TRBJ2-1; no definite D call. Germline CDR1 reads LGHNA; CDR2 reads YNFKEQ. The CDR3 has 17 amino acids. V lost 0 bases and J 0 bases, leaving 12 bases between the germline ends.

The chain carries TRBV10-3 and TRBJ2-3, with 16 bases identical to TRBD2. This CDR3 comprises 15 residues. CDR1 is ENHRY and CDR2 is SYGVKD in the germline V gene. Trimming removed 7 bases from V and 4 bases from J; junction bases left unmatched: 2. CDR3 DNA sequence: TGTGCCATCAAGGGACTAGCGGGAGGGTCAGATACGCAGTATTTT. It is translated as CAIKGLAGGSDTQYF.

This clone was seen once. The rearrangement uses TRBV6-1 and TRBJ1-4; perhaps TRBD1 as D (5 bases). The length of the CDR3 is 14 residues. V was clipped by 8 bases and J by 6 bases, with 16 bases between them. CDR1 and CDR2 from the germline V gene are MNHNS and SASEGT. The CDR3: CASLDVGGHEKLFF. The DNA for the CDR3 is TGTGCCAGCTTGGATGTGGGGGGTCATGAAAAACTGTTTTTT.

The gene calls are TRBV4-1 and TRBJ2-7, with 10 bases that match TRBD2. V dropped 3 bases and J dropped 2; count of bases not matched to a gene: 10. Germline V gives CDR1 MGHRA, CDR2 YSYEKL. The CDR3 loop spans 17 amino acids. The CDR3 region is CASSHPIRLAGTYEQYF. Here the CDR3 DNA reads TGCGCCAGCAGCCACCCTATAAGACTAGCGGGTACCTACGAGCAGTACTTC.

The chain combines TRBV7-3 with TRBJ2-1; TRBD2 is a possible D gene (6 bases). With 4 bases removed from V and 7 bases from J, the gap between germline ends came to 14 bases. The germline V gene encodes CDR1 SGHTA and CDR2 FQGTGA. This CDR3 region has 14 residues. The CDR3 is CASSSYDSGNEQFF. The CDR3 coding sequence is TGTGCCAGCAGCTCCTACGACAGCGGGAATGAGCAGTTCTTC.

The chain carries TRBV19 and TRBJ2-7; no firm D call. Germline CDR1 LNHDA, CDR2 SQIVND (reference sequence). With 2 bases removed from V and 1 base from J, the gap between germline ends came to 12 bases. The CDR3 is 15 amino acids. As DNA, the CDR3 is TGTGCCAGTAGTATACGGGTAGGCAGTTCCTACGAGCAGTACTTC. Amino acid sequence: CASSIRVGSSYEQYF.

This clone was seen a single time. The V and J genes are TRBV5-1 and TRBJ2-7; D may be TRBD1 (6 bases). There are 13 residues in the CDR3. V lost 4 bases to trimming and J lost 5 bases, with 13 bases between them. Germline lookup yields CDR1 SGHRS and CDR2 YFSETQ. The CDR3 region is CASSPGAGNEQYF. As DNA, the CDR3 is TGCGCCAGCAGCCCAGGGGCGGGTAACGAGCAGTACTTC.

The rearrangement joins TRBV27 to TRBJ2-5; D may correspond to TRBD1 or TRBD2 (5 bases each). The CDR3 spans 16 residues. Trimming removed 4 bases at V and 1 base at J, with 16 bases between. Germline V gene lookup returns CDR1 MNHEY and CDR2 SMNVEV (reference sequence). CDR3 coding DNA: TGTGCCAGCAGTTGGTCTGGTGCGAGGGGCCAAGAGACCCAGTACTTC. The encoded protein is CASSWSGARGQETQYF.

V usage is TRBV18 and J usage is TRBJ2-1; D not certain. Trimming shortened V by 6 bases and J by 0 bases, and 18 bases separated the two germline ends. Germline V gene lookup returns CDR1 KGHSH and CDR2 LQKENI. The CDR3 covers 17 residues. This chain's CDR3 is CASSQTQALSSYNEQFF. CDR3 nucleotide sequence: TGTGCCAGCTCCCAGACTCAGGCGTTAAGCTCCTACAATGAGCAGTTCTTC.

The genes are TRBV5-1 and TRBJ2-3; TRBD2 matches 14 bases. Trimming removed 2 bases from V and 1 base from J; junction bases left unmatched: 6. The CDR3 is 18 amino acids. Germline V gene sequence: CDR1 SGHRS, CDR2 YFSETQ. This CDR3 reads CASSFGTSGGPGTDTQYF. Here the CDR3 DNA reads TGCGCCAGCAGCTTCGGGACTAGCGGGGGCCCTGGCACAGATACGCAGTATTTT.

This clone was detected once. The V call is TRBV5-1, the J call TRBJ1-1; D is possibly TRBD1 (6 bases). With 0 bases removed from V and 1 base from J, the gap between germline ends came to 16 bases. The CDR3 spans 17 residues. From germline, CDR1 is SGHRS and CDR2 YFSETQ. CDR3 DNA: TGCGCCAGCAGCTTGGCCATAATGCCACAGGGGAACACTGAAGCTTTCTTT. Its translation is CASSLAIMPQGNTEAFF.

J is TRBJ2-7 and V is TRBV4-3; the D gene is possibly TRBD2 (5 bases). Looked up from germline, CDR1 is LGHNA and CDR2 is YSLEER. CDR3 length: 16 amino acids. The V gene lost 0 bases and the J gene lost 1 base, with 13 bases spanning the gap. The CDR3 coding sequence is TGCGCCAGCAGCCAAGATTGGCCTCTAGCTTCCTACGAGCAGTACTTC. Amino acids: CASSQDWPLASYEQYF.

V gene TRBV18 combines with J gene TRBJ2-5; TRBD2 matches 12 bases. The CDR3 extends over 16 amino acids. Germline trimming cut 6 bases from V and 0 bases from J; bases unmatched to any gene: 5. Germline CDR1 reads KGHSH; CDR2 reads LQKENI. The CDR3 sequence is CASSHLAGGYQETQYF. The CDR3 region has the DNA TGTGCCAGCTCTCATCTAGCGGGAGGGTACCAAGAGACCCAGTACTTC.

This chain joins TRBV18 and TRBJ2-3; TRBD2 matches 8 bases. Germline CDR1 reads KGHSH; CDR2 reads LQKENI. J lost 0 bases, V lost 5 bases, and 7 bases had no gene match. This CDR3 contains 16 residues. This CDR3 reads CASSALLAVSTDTQYF. In DNA, the CDR3 is TGTGCCAGCTCAGCCTTACTAGCGGTGAGCACAGATACGCAGTATTTT. Looking up the rest from reference TRBV18 and TRBJ2-3 gives the full variable domain: NAGVMQNPRHLVRRRGQEARLRCSPMKGHSHVYWYRQLPEEGLKFMVYLQKENIIDESGMPKERFSAEFPKEGPSILRIQQVVRGDSAAYFCASSALLAVSTDTQYFGPGTRLTVL.

About this clone itself: Other DNA sequences in the same sample also yield this CDR3. The chain joins TRBV5-1 to TRBJ2-3; 7 nucleotides agree with TRBD1. CDR3 size: 13 residues. Germline lookup yields CDR1 SGHRS and CDR2 YFSETQ. The J segment lost 4 bases and the V segment lost 4 bases, leaving 3 bases of the junction unmatched. CDR3 region: CASSPTGSDTQYF. In DNA, the CDR3 is TGCGCCAGCAGCCCGACAGGGTCAGATACGCAGTATTTT.

The V call is TRBV10-1, the J call TRBJ2-7; D ambiguous. Trimming took off 0 bases at V and 7 bases at J, with 16 bases between the two ends. Germline lookup yields CDR1 WNHNN and CDR2 SYGVQD (reference sequence). The CDR3 length is 15 residues. CDR3 sequence (DNA): TGCGCCAGCAGTGAGTCGTTACTGGCTTTGGGAGAGCAGTACTTC. Protein sequence: CASSESLLALGEQYF.

This chain links TRBV28 with TRBJ1-2; possibly TRBD1 for D (6 bases). Germline V lookup: CDR1 MDHEN, CDR2 SYDVKM. CDR3 length equals 13 residues. The V and J ends lost 6 bases and 4 bases respectively, with 12 bases between them. DNA for the CDR3: TGTGCCAGCAGGTCGACAGGAACCTATGGCTACACCTTC. Protein product: CASRSTGTYGYTF.

This sequence joins TRBV11-2 and TRBJ2-5, with 7 bases identical to TRBD1. Germline lookup yields CDR1 SGHAT and CDR2 FQNNGV. The V and J ends lost 2 bases and 1 base, in that order; junction bases with no gene match: 13. The CDR3 is 18 residues long. The chain's CDR3 is CASSLIADYRGTQETQYF. In DNA form, the CDR3 reads TGTGCCAGCAGCTTAATTGCTGATTACAGGGGCACCCAAGAGACCCAGTACTTC.

The rearrangement links TRBV28 to TRBJ2-7; 7 nucleotides match TRBD2. V lost 8 bases, J lost 5 bases, and 9 bases stayed unmatched. This CDR3 comprises 13 residues. Germline V gene data show CDR1 as MDHEN and CDR2 as SYDVKM. The CDR3 is CASGSGVPNEQYF. The CDR3 DNA reads as TGTGCCAGCGGCAGCGGGGTCCCTAACGAGCAGTACTTC.

V usage is TRBV28 and J usage is TRBJ2-1, with 7 nucleotides matching TRBD2. The CDR3 covers 13 residues. Germline CDR1 is MDHEN and CDR2 is SYDVKM. Trimming removed 2 bases from V and 9 bases from J; junction bases left unmatched: 4. The CDR3 reads CASSLAGEFEQFF. The DNA of the CDR3 is TGTGCCAGCAGTTTAGCGGGAGAATTTGAGCAGTTCTTC.

The rearrangement joins TRBV5-1 to TRBJ2-2; TRBD1 aligns across 8 bases. Trimming removed 7 bases from V and 3 bases from J; junction bases left unmatched: 11. In germline, CDR1 is SGHRS, CDR2 YFSETQ. CDR3 length: 16 residues. The CDR3: CASARRSTGDTGELFF. CDR3 sequence (DNA): TGCGCCAGCGCCCGACGATCGACAGGGGACACCGGGGAGCTGTTTTTT.

V usage is TRBV4-1 and J usage is TRBJ2-5; tentative D call: TRBD2 (6 bases). Per the germline V gene, CDR1 is MGHRA and CDR2 is YSYEKL. This CDR3 has 15 amino acids. The V end lost 1 base, the J end lost 3 bases, and 12 bases lay between the germline ends. Written as DNA, the CDR3 is TGCGCCAGCAGCCAAGGGTCGGGACTCAAAGAGACCCAGTACTTC. It is translated as CASSQGSGLKETQYF.

The chain combines TRBV29-1 with TRBJ2-3; the D gene is possibly TRBD1 (5 bases). CDR3 length: 14 residues. CDR1 and CDR2 (germline): SQVTM, ANQGSEA. V lost 4 bases and J lost 2, with 13 bases in between. CDR3 nucleotides: TGCAGCGTTGGTCGACAGTTCAACACAGATACGCAGTATTTT. Protein: CSVGRQFNTDTQYF.

The gene calls are TRBV4-1 and TRBJ1-3; D unresolved. Germline V gene data show CDR1 as MGHRA and CDR2 as YSYEKL. Trimming pared 3 bases from V and 0 bases from J, leaving 15 bases between. The CDR3 runs to 17 residues. In DNA form, the CDR3 reads TGCGCCAGCAGCCACTTAACGACCATTATCTCTGGAAACACCATATATTTT. It yields the protein CASSHLTTIISGNTIYF.

The V gene is TRBV11-3, the J gene TRBJ2-7; TRBD1 might be the D (5 bases). The CDR3 consists of 15 residues. Germline V gene data show CDR1 as SGHNT and CDR2 as YENEEA. V lost 2 bases and J lost 0, with 11 bases in between. The CDR3 loop is CASSLRSGPSYEQYF. The CDR3 DNA follows: TGTGCCAGCAGCTTACGGTCAGGGCCCTCCTACGAGCAGTACTTC.